This T cell receptor beta chain was captured in a study of cytomegalovirus exposure and HLA in healthy donors. Overall study results and limits: TCR beta chains numbering some 150 were designated cytomegalovirus-associated.

The protocol was immunoSEQ multiplex PCR, while the TCRdb copy is restricted to in-frame clones and leaves out a portion. The data show a few hundred thousand clones, about nine tenths seen once. V was clipped by 9 bases and J by 2 bases, with 13 bases between them. CDR1 and CDR2 from the germline V gene are LNHDA and SQIVND (reference sequence). This CDR3 contains 13 residues. This clone was observed a few times. The antigen remains undetermined. The rearrangement joins TRBV19 to TRBJ1-2; the D gene is possibly TRBD1 (5 bases). The sequence was collected from a woman younger than 30 in good health and CMV-seronegative. The sample was PBMCs. CDR3 in DNA: TGTGCCAGCAATCCGACAGAAAACTATGGCTACACCTTC. Translation: CASNPTENYGYTF.